These 28 T cell receptor beta chains came from one sample sequenced in a study of early T cells in non-severe SARS-CoV-2 infection. TCRdb passed the 5' RACE reads through MiXCR, listing each CDR3 protein once. The sample gives 25,000 to 30,000 distinct CDR3 sequences, approximately 4% of which show up once; approximately 4% is in the top ten. The specimen sequenced was whole blood. Source of these receptors: an adult who was a healthcare worker with PCR-confirmed SARS-CoV-2 infection or an uninfected control (not recorded which).

This clonotype was found many times. V and J are TRBV24-1 and TRBJ2-2; the D is unclear. Per the germline V gene, CDR1 is KGHDR and CDR2 is SFDVKD. CDR3 length: 14 residues. Trimming stripped 4 bases from V and 3 bases from J, with 8 bases between. The CDR3 bases are TGTGCCACCAGTGACCCTCTAGACACCGGGGAGCTGTTTTTT. Translation: CATSDPLDTGELFF.

This clonotype was seen ten or more times. The gene calls are TRBV7-2 and TRBJ1-5; unclear D gene. Germline lookup yields CDR1 SGHTA and CDR2 FQGNSA. The CDR3 totals 15 residues. V lost 2 bases and J lost 3, with 11 bases in between. Here the CDR3 DNA reads TGTGCCAGCAGCTTATTAGGCGCCTACAATCAGCCCCAGCATTTT. It yields the protein CASSLLGAYNQPQHF.

This chain links TRBV11-2 with TRBJ2-1, with 12 nucleotides matching TRBD2. Germline lookup yields CDR1 SGHAT and CDR2 FQNNGV. The CDR3 loop spans 16 amino acids. The V and J ends lost 2 bases and 2 bases, in that order; junction bases with no gene match: 1. CDR3 region: CASSLPSGGAYNEQFF. Written as DNA, the CDR3 is TGTGCCAGCAGCTTACCTAGCGGGGGGGCCTACAATGAGCAGTTCTTC.

CDR3 protein: CASSLDFLGSRGEQFF. In nucleotides, the CDR3 is TGTGCCAGCAGCTTAGATTTTTTGGGGTCTCGGGGTGAGCAGTTCTTC. The gene calls are TRBV7-8 and TRBJ2-1; a weak D match, TRBD2 (5 bases). Trimming shortened V by 1 base and J by 9 bases, and 19 bases separated the two germline ends. Germline V gives CDR1 SGHVS, CDR2 FQNEAQ. The CDR3 contains 16 residues.

This clonotype qualifies as medium-sized. The chain links TRBV18 to TRBJ1-2; D gene uncertain. V lost 0 bases and J 8 bases, leaving 10 bases between the germline ends. Germline lookup yields CDR1 KGHSH and CDR2 LQKENI. The CDR3 spans 13 residues. The DNA for the CDR3 is TGTGCCAGCTCACCACCCGCCCTTCCGGGCTACACCTTC. It yields the protein CASSPPALPGYTF. Together with reference TRBV18 and TRBJ1-2, the CDR3 gives the full variable domain: NAGVMQNPRHLVRRRGQEARLRCSPMKGHSHVYWYRQLPEEGLKFMVYLQKENIIDESGMPKERFSAEFPKEGPSILRIQQVVRGDSAAYFCASSPPALPGYTFGSGTRLTVV.

In this sample, this clonotype turned up many times. For the CDR3, the DNA is TGTGCCATATCTTCTAAAGGGCCCGGGACCGGGGAGCTGTTTTTT. Amino acid sequence: CAISSKGPGTGELFF. The V and J genes are TRBV10-3 and TRBJ2-2, with D unresolved. The V gene's germline CDR1 is ENHRY and CDR2 SYGVKD. CDR3 length equals 15 residues. The ends were cut back, 9 bases at V and 5 bases at J, with 19 bases in the middle.

This clonotype was counted ten times or more. The rearrangement joins TRBV6-2 or TRBV6-3 to TRBJ2-1; D possibly corresponds to TRBD2 (6 bases). This CDR3 is 12 amino acids long. V was shortened by 8 bases and J by 1 base, with 6 bases between the two germline ends. Germline CDR1 MNHEY, CDR2 SVGEGT. The DNA for the CDR3 is TGTGCCAGCGGGGGGTCCTACAATGAGCAGTTCTTC. As protein: CASGGSYNEQFF.

There are many counts of this clonotype. The chain joins TRBV28 to TRBJ2-2; D possibly corresponds to TRBD1 (5 bases). V lost 3 bases, J lost 5 bases, and 13 bases lay in between. Germline V gene data show CDR1 as MDHEN and CDR2 as SYDVKM. The CDR3 length is 15 residues. The chain's CDR3 is CASSFQGFRTGELFF. The CDR3, as DNA: TGTGCCAGCAGTTTTCAGGGATTTAGGACCGGGGAGCTGTTTTTT.

This chain connects TRBV3-1 to TRBJ2-7, with 10 positions matching TRBD1. This CDR3 comprises 15 residues. V lost 4 bases, J lost 5 bases, and 8 bases stayed unmatched. Germline lookup yields CDR1 LGHDT and CDR2 YNNKEL (reference sequence). This CDR3 reads CASSPLGQGYHEQYF. CDR3 nucleotide sequence: TGTGCCAGCAGCCCACTGGGACAGGGGTACCACGAGCAGTACTTC.

At least ten counts were recorded for this clonotype. The CDR3 here is CASSDGGHDSSPLHF. The DNA of the CDR3 is TGTGCCAGCAGTGATGGGGGACATGATTCTTCACCCCTCCACTTT. The chain uses TRBV2 and TRBJ1-6, with D perhaps matching TRBD1 (6 bases). V lost 3 bases to trimming and J lost 9 bases, with 15 bases between them. Germline V gene lookup returns CDR1 SNHLY and CDR2 FYNNEI. The CDR3 covers 15 residues.

This clonotype has more than one count but fewer than ten. The junction departs from germline at one end; a sequencing error may be responsible. The V gene is TRBV15, the J gene TRBJ2-3; 14 bases line up with TRBD2. The germline gives CDR1 LNHNV, CDR2 YYDKDF (reference sequence). This CDR3 is built from 14 residues. This CDR3 is CATSRDQGLAGVSF. CDR3 DNA sequence: TGTGCCACCAGCAGAGATCAGGGACTAGCGGGAGTTTCTTTT.

In its sample, this clonotype was seen many times. The chain's CDR3 is CATSDPYIAGKEKNEQFF. The CDR3 DNA reads as TGTGCCACCAGTGACCCCTACATAGCAGGGAAGGAAAAAAATGAGCAGTTCTTC. The chain carries TRBV24-1 and TRBJ2-1, with D maybe TRBD1 (5 bases). CDR1 is KGHDR and CDR2 is SFDVKD in the germline V gene. The CDR3 length is 18 residues. The V end was cut by 4 bases, the J end by 7 bases, with 25 bases between.

This clonotype was seen more than once but under ten times. This sequence joins TRBV18 and TRBJ1-4; 11 nucleotides align to TRBD1. The V gene end was trimmed by 2 bases and the J gene end by 7 bases; junction bases not matched to a gene: 3. The germline gives CDR1 KGHSH, CDR2 LQKENI. The CDR3 has 15 residues. The CDR3 here is CASSPSGTGGEKLFF. CDR3 DNA: TGTGCCAGCTCACCATCCGGGACAGGGGGTGAAAAACTGTTTTTT.

The chain recombines TRBV7-6 with TRBJ2-2; TRBD1 is a possible D gene (5 bases). The CDR3 loop spans 16 amino acids. Trimming removed 2 bases from V and 1 base from J, with 11 bases in between. The V gene's germline CDR1 is SGHVS and CDR2 FNYEAQ. The CDR3 loop is CASSLLRDLNTGELFF. In nucleotides, the CDR3 is TGTGCCAGCAGCTTACTCAGGGATTTGAACACCGGGGAGCTGTTTTTT.

As concerns this clonotype: No conserved phenylalanine or tryptophan is present at the end of the CDR3, so a read error is the likely explanation. The rearrangement uses TRBV29-1 and TRBJ2-3; D gene uncertain. CDR3 length equals 12 residues. The V end was cut by 4 bases, the J end by 0 bases, with 5 bases between. CDR1 is SQVTM, CDR2 ANQGSEA, per germline. This chain's CDR3 is CSVAPSTDTQYL. In DNA, the CDR3 is TGCAGCGTTGCCCCTAGCACAGATACGCAGTATTTA.

This clonotype was detected ten times or more. The genes are TRBV6-6 and TRBJ2-2, with TRBD2 identical over 10 bases. Per the germline V gene, CDR1 is MNHNY and CDR2 is SVGAGI (reference sequence). There are 16 residues in the CDR3. With 5 bases clipped from V and 10 bases from J, the junction kept 13 bases outside the gene matches. As DNA, the CDR3 is TGTGCCAGCAGTCCTTCAAGCGGGGGGGCCGGAGTGGAGCTGTTTTTT. It codes for CASSPSSGGAGVELFF.

This clonotype ranks as medium-sized (0.01 to 0.1%). This chain joins TRBV18 and TRBJ1-1; tentatively, D is TRBD1 (5 bases). Per the germline V gene, CDR1 is KGHSH and CDR2 is LQKENI. The CDR3 is made up of 13 amino acids. V lost 6 bases, J lost 1 base, and 9 bases lay in between. The CDR3 DNA is TGTGCCAGCTCCCTTCAGGGGAACACTGAAGCTTTCTTT. Protein product: CASSLQGNTEAFF.

This chain joins TRBV12-3 or TRBV12-4 and TRBJ1-4; TRBD1 aligns across 7 bases. The CDR3 runs to 13 residues. V was clipped by 6 bases and J by 8 bases; unmatched bases: 6. The CDR3 sequence is CASREGAREKLFF. The CDR3 bases are TGTGCCAGCAGGGAGGGGGCGCGGGAAAAACTGTTTTTT.

In its sample, this clonotype was seen many times. V gene TRBV18 combines with J gene TRBJ2-5; D uncertain. Germline CDR1 is KGHSH and CDR2 is LQKENI. The V end lost 0 bases, the J end lost 4 bases, and 9 bases lay between the germline ends. There are 14 residues in the CDR3. CDR3 sequence: CASSPPSGGETQYF. For the CDR3, the DNA is TGTGCCAGCTCACCACCGTCCGGTGGAGAGACCCAGTACTTC.

This clonotype has at least ten counts. V gene TRBV7-2 combines with J gene TRBJ2-1; 10 bases line up with TRBD2. There are 16 residues in the CDR3. The V segment lost 6 bases and the J segment 5 bases; nucleotides outside the gene matches: 10. Germline V lookup: CDR1 SGHTA, CDR2 FQGNSA. The CDR3 coding sequence is TGTGCCAGCAGGAAAACCTTAGCGGGGGGTGACAATGAGCAGTTCTTC. This codes for CASRKTLAGGDNEQFF.

This clonotype came up many times. The chain recombines TRBV20-1 with TRBJ1-5; 9 bases match TRBD1. The CDR3 spans 13 residues. Germline CDR1 reads DFQATT; CDR2 reads SNEGSKA (reference sequence). Trimming cost V 6 bases and J 7 bases; bases outside gene matches: 7. The CDR3 loop reads CSAPGQGRQPQHF. CDR3 DNA sequence: TGCAGTGCCCCGGGACAGGGAAGGCAGCCCCAGCATTTT.

This clonotype was recorded many times. The chain carries TRBV4-1 and TRBJ2-1, with D unresolved. V was clipped by 5 bases and J by 4 bases, with 9 bases between them. This CDR3 region has 13 residues. Germline CDR1 and CDR2: MGHRA and YSYEKL. The CDR3 spells CASSEQSYNEQFF. DNA for the CDR3: TGCGCCAGCAGCGAACAGTCTTACAATGAGCAGTTCTTC.

Many counts were recorded for this clonotype. The V call is TRBV2, the J call TRBJ1-4, with TRBD1 matching 7 bases. The CDR3 contains 15 residues. Germline V gene sequence: CDR1 SNHLY, CDR2 FYNNEI. Unmatched junction bases numbered 10, after V lost 4 bases and J lost 8 bases. For the CDR3, the DNA is TGTGCCAGCAGTGTAACAGGGGCGATTTGGGAAAAACTGTTTTTT. Its protein product is CASSVTGAIWEKLFF.

The rearrangement uses TRBV7-6 and TRBJ2-2; D is unclear. V lost 5 bases and J 4 bases, leaving 8 bases between the germline ends. This CDR3 region has 13 residues. Germline CDR1 and CDR2: SGHVS and FNYEAQ. CDR3 DNA: TGTGCCAGCAGCGTGCAGATCACCGGGGAGCTGTTTTTT. As protein: CASSVQITGELFF.

This chain joins TRBV2 and TRBJ1-1, with a tentative D call TRBD1 (5 bases). The germline gives CDR1 SNHLY, CDR2 FYNNEI. This CDR3 is built from 15 residues. Trimming left V 7 bases short and J 3 bases short, with 18 bases between. The CDR3 is CASTTGQGWDTEAFF. The CDR3 DNA is TGTGCCAGCACCACGGGGCAAGGGTGGGACACTGAAGCTTTCTTT.

This clonotype was picked up many times. The rearrangement links TRBV5-1 to TRBJ2-3; tentative D call: TRBD1 (5 bases). Germline CDR1 and CDR2: SGHRS and YFSETQ. CDR3 length: 15 amino acids. V lost 4 bases and J 2 bases, leaving 14 bases between the germline ends. The CDR3 spells CASSVQGATTDTQYF. The CDR3, as DNA: TGCGCCAGCAGCGTCCAGGGCGCCACCACAGATACGCAGTATTTT.

There are many counts of this clonotype. The CDR3, as DNA: TGTGCAAGTCGCTTTGTCCCGTCGGCCCGTCACTATGGCTACACCTTC. As protein: CASRFVPSARHYGYTF. The rearrangement joins TRBV12-2 to TRBJ1-2; the D segment call TRBD1 is taken from the table without a DNA check. TRBV12-2 is described as a pseudogene. The CDR3 has 16 amino acids.

This sequence joins TRBV20-1 and TRBJ2-1; 7 nucleotides match TRBD2. This CDR3 spans 14 amino acids. J gave up 7 bases and V 2 bases, and 8 bases lay outside the gene matches. Germline V gives CDR1 DFQATT, CDR2 SNEGSKA (reference sequence). The CDR3 sequence: CSARHAGASNEQFF. CDR3 DNA sequence: TGCAGTGCTAGACACGCGGGAGCTTCGAATGAGCAGTTCTTC.